The source of this TCR beta chain is a study of cytomegalovirus exposure and HLA in healthy donors. 60 Vbeta and 13 Jbeta primers were used in PCR. Some clones are missing from TCRdb's copy, which holds only in-frame ones; the method was immunoSEQ multiplex PCR. The data contain hundreds of thousands of clones, around 80% of them singletons. The ends lost 0 bases at V and 11 bases at J; junction bases unmatched: 1. CDR1 and CDR2 from the germline V gene are SGHDT and YYEEEE. The CDR3 has 12 amino acids. The sequenced material came from PBMCs. The chain has TRBV5-6 and TRBJ1-2, with TRBD1 identical over 10 bases. This clonotype was obtained from a woman aged 55-70 years in good health and CMV-seropositive. The CDR3 DNA reads as TGTGCCAGCAGCTTGGTGGGACAGGGGTACACCTTC. Its protein is CASSLVGQGYTF.